The 13 T cell receptor beta chains in this list originate from one sample, sequenced in a study of shared clonotypes between healthy human individuals. Naive CD8 cells lacked CD45RO and underwent positive selection for CCR7, leaving out terminally differentiated effector memory CD45RA+ cells. TCRdb's table, derived via immunoSEQ multiplex PCR, lists solely in-frame clones and lacks some. Seen here are about 700,000 clones, 90% to 95% observed once, and the top ten hold more than 20%. Sequenced sample: naive CD8+ T cells sorted from blood. These receptors originate from a man younger than 45 in good health.

This chain uses TRBV6-4 with TRBJ2-7; tentatively, D is TRBD2 (8 bases). The CDR3 totals 18 residues. Trimming removed 3 bases from V and 6 bases from J, with 27 bases in between. Germline V gene lookup returns CDR1 MRHNA and CDR2 SNTAGT. The CDR3, as DNA: TGTGCCAGCAGTGATTTTGCTGGACAGGCCGGGACTAGATGCGAGCAGTACTTC. It yields the protein CASSDFAGQAGTRCEQYF.

The chain employs TRBV28 and TRBJ2-2, with 9 bases lining up with TRBD2. This CDR3 contains 17 residues. The germline V gene has CDR1 MDHEN and CDR2 SYDVKM. The V and J ends lost 3 bases and 2 bases, in that order; junction bases with no gene match: 7. The CDR3, as DNA: TGTGCCAGCAGTTTTAAACCGGGACTAGCCAACACCGGGGAGCTGTTTTTT. Protein product: CASSFKPGLANTGELFF.

V and J are TRBV6-1 and TRBJ1-1; tentative D call: TRBD1 (6 bases). Trimming pared 2 bases from V and 5 bases from J, leaving 12 bases between. Germline V gives CDR1 MNHNS, CDR2 SASEGT. CDR3 length equals 14 residues. The CDR3 is CASSEKWGQTEAFF. The DNA of the CDR3 is TGTGCCAGCAGTGAAAAATGGGGGCAGACTGAAGCTTTCTTT.

The J gene is TRBJ2-2, the V gene TRBV6-1; D uncertain. CDR1 is MNHNS and CDR2 is SASEGT in the germline V gene. The CDR3 totals 11 residues. The V end was cut by 6 bases, the J end by 4 bases, with 3 bases between. The CDR3 is CASSGTGELFF. The CDR3 DNA is TGTGCCAGCAGCGGCACCGGGGAGCTGTTTTTT.

This clone was counted between two and nine times. V gene TRBV4-1 combines with J gene TRBJ1-3, with D possibly being TRBD1 (6 bases). Germline CDR1 is MGHRA and CDR2 is YSYEKL. The ends were cut back, 4 bases at V and 0 bases at J, with 13 bases in the middle. This CDR3 is built from 16 residues. The CDR3 coding sequence is TGCGCCAGCAGCCCCGGGGGACATACCTCTGGAAACACCATATATTTT. Translated: CASSPGGHTSGNTIYF.

This clone was counted a single time. The chain joins TRBV2 to TRBJ1-4; tentatively, D is TRBD1 (5 bases). Between the trimmed V and J ends, which lost 8 bases and 8 bases, there was a span of 9 bases. The CDR3 loop spans 11 amino acids. Looked up from germline, CDR1 is SNHLY and CDR2 is FYNNEI. For the CDR3, the DNA is TGTGCCAGCGTGTGGGGGGAAAAACTGTTTTTT. Translation gives CASVWGEKLFF.

V usage is TRBV10-2 and J usage is TRBJ2-2; 8 bases are shared with TRBD2. The CDR3 runs 18 residues. Germline CDR1 WSHSY, CDR2 SAAADI. Trimming took 0 bases from V and 6 from J; bases not matched to a gene: 12. As DNA, the CDR3 is TGCGCCAGCAGTGAGTCGGCATTTTCGGGGGGGATCGCCGGGGAGCTGTTTTTT. Amino acid sequence: CASSESAFSGGIAGELFF.

The chain couples TRBV14 to TRBJ2-2; TRBD1 might be the D (5 bases). Germline V lookup: CDR1 SGHDN, CDR2 FVKESK. Trimming left V 5 bases short and J 6 bases short, with 19 bases between. The CDR3 loop spans 16 amino acids. This CDR3 reads CASSDSELGYPGELFF. In DNA form, the CDR3 reads TGTGCCAGCAGCGACAGCGAGTTAGGGTACCCCGGGGAGCTGTTTTTT. The whole variable domain, remainder taken from reference TRBV14 and TRBJ2-2, is EAGVTQFPSHSVIEKGQTVTLRCDPISGHDNLYWYRRVMGKEIKFLLHFVKESKQDESGMPNNRFLAERTGGTYSTLKVQPAELEDSGVYFCASSDSELGYPGELFFGEGSRLTVL.

V gene TRBV13 combines with J gene TRBJ2-7; 11 bases align to TRBD1. Per germline, CDR1 PRHDT and CDR2 FYEKMQ (reference sequence). V lost 6 bases, J lost 3 bases, and 7 bases stayed unmatched. CDR3 size: 15 residues. This CDR3 is CASRALGQGGYEQYF. As DNA, the CDR3 is TGTGCCAGCAGAGCACTGGGACAGGGGGGCTACGAGCAGTACTTC.

This chain links TRBV7-9 with TRBJ2-2; TRBD2 is a possible D gene (6 bases). Trimming took 0 bases from V and 1 from J, leaving 12 bases between them. The CDR3 sequence is 17 residues long. The germline V gene has CDR1 SEHNR and CDR2 FQNEAQ (reference sequence). The CDR3 coding sequence is TGTGCCAGCAGCTTAGCGCGGGATCTAGGGAACACCGGGGAGCTGTTTTTT. This encodes CASSLARDLGNTGELFF.

The count of this clone is one. This chain uses TRBV19 with TRBJ2-5; 9 bases map to TRBD1. J gave up 2 bases and V 0 bases, and 7 bases lay outside the gene matches. The CDR3 extends over 17 amino acids. Germline CDR1 is LNHDA and CDR2 is SQIVND (reference sequence). This chain's CDR3 is CASSIDLWTGAQETQYF. DNA of the CDR3: TGTGCCAGTAGTATAGATCTATGGACAGGGGCACAAGAGACCCAGTACTTC. The full variable domain, in which reference TRBV19 and TRBJ2-5 provide the parts outside the CDR3, is DGGITQSPKYLFRKEGQNVTLSCEQNLNHDAMYWYRQDPGQGLRLIYYSQIVNDFQKGDIAEGYSVSREKKESFPLTVTSAQKNPTAFYLCASSIDLWTGAQETQYFGPGTRLLVL.

The chain links TRBV5-4 to TRBJ2-7, with D perhaps TRBD2 (5 bases). The length of the CDR3 is 15 residues. Germline CDR1 is SGHNT and CDR2 is YYREEE (reference sequence). Trimming cost V 3 bases and J 0 bases, with 13 bases left between them. CDR3 DNA: TGTGCCAGCAGCTCTCTAGCTGAAAGCTCCTACGAGCAGTACTTC. It is translated as CASSSLAESSYEQYF.

Points on this clone: At one boundary the junction diverges from the germline segment, which might be a read error. Written as DNA, the CDR3 is TGTGCCAGCATTTCCTCCAATGAGCAGTTCTTC. Protein sequence: CASISSNEQFF. The chain recombines TRBV5-4 with TRBJ2-1; D remains unclear. The CDR3 runs 11 residues. Germline V lookup: CDR1 SGHNT, CDR2 YYREEE (reference sequence).